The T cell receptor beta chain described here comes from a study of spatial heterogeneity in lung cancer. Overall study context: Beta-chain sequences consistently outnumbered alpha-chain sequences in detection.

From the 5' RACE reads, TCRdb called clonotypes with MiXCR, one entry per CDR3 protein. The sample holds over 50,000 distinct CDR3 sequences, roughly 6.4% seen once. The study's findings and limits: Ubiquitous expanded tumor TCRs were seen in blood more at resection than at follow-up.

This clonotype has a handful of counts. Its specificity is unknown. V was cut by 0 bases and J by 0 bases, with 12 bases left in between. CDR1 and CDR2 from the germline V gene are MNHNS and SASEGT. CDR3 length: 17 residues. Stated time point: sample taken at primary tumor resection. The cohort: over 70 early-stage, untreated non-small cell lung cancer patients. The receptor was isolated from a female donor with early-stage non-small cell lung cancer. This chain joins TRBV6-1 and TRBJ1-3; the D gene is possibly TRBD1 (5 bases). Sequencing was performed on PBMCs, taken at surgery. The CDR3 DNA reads TGTGCCAGCAGTGAAGCTCATGGGGGGAGCTCTGGAAACACCATATATTTT. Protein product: CASSEAHGGSSGNTIYF.